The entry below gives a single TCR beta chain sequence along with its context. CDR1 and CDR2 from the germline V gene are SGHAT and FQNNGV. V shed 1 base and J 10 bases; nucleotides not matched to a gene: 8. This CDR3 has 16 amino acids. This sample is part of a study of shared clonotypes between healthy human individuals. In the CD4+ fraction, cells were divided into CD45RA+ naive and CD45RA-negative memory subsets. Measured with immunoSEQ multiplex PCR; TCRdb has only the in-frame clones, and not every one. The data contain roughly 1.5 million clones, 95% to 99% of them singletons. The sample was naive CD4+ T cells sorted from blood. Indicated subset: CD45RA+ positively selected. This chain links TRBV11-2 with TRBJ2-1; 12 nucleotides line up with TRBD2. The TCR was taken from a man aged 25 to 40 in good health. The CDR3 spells CASSLAGLAGPPEQFF. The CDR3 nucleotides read TGTGCCAGCAGCTTAGCGGGACTAGCGGGTCCCCCGGAGCAGTTCTTC.